This T cell receptor beta chain was found in a study of CD8 T cells in Susac syndrome. RNA amounts of roughly 0.5 to 1 ug underwent reverse transcription with random hexamers. TCRdb re-called the immunoSEQ multiplex PCR reads with MiXCR, one entry per CDR3 protein. The sample has about 440,000 distinct CDR3 sequences, approximately 85% seen once. The germline V gene has CDR1 MNHEY and CDR2 SVGEGT. This CDR3 region has 18 residues. V dropped 7 bases and J dropped 2; count of bases not matched to a gene: 16. The receptor's source is a human donor with multiple sclerosis. The gene calls are TRBV6-2 or TRBV6-3 and TRBJ2-1; TRBD2 matches 8 bases. Material for sequencing was CD8+ T cells from PBMCs. CDR3 region: CASTEEVEREIAYNEQFF. The CDR3 bases are TGTGCCAGCACCGAGGAAGTGGAGCGGGAGATCGCCTACAATGAGCAGTTCTTC.